The 7 T cell receptor beta chains below were found in one sample sequenced in a study of early T cells in non-severe SARS-CoV-2 infection. TCRdb called the 5' RACE reads again in MiXCR, with one record for every CDR3 protein. This sample has 54,000 or so distinct CDR3 sequences, with approximately 5.6% found just once. Input material: whole blood. The receptors come from an adult who was a healthcare worker with PCR-confirmed SARS-CoV-2 infection or an uninfected control (not recorded which).

This clonotype has at least ten counts. The chain uses TRBV5-1 and TRBJ2-7; D is possibly TRBD2 (6 bases). CDR3 size: 15 residues. Trimming stripped 4 bases from V and 2 bases from J, with 16 bases between. Germline V gene lookup returns CDR1 SGHRS and CDR2 YFSETQ. As DNA, the CDR3 is TGCGCCAGCAGCCTGTTGGGCGGGAAAGCCTACGAGCAGTACTTC. This translates into CASSLLGGKAYEQYF.

This chain uses TRBV19 with TRBJ2-2; a weak D match, TRBD2 (6 bases). The CDR3 totals 16 residues. V lost 6 bases to trimming and J lost 4 bases, with 18 bases between them. Germline V gives CDR1 LNHDA, CDR2 SQIVND (reference sequence). The CDR3: CASSRLVPEGTGELFF. CDR3 nucleotides: TGTGCCAGTAGCCGACTAGTCCCCGAGGGCACCGGGGAGCTGTTTTTT. The full variable domain, completed using reference TRBV19 and TRBJ2-2, is DGGITQSPKYLFRKEGQNVTLSCEQNLNHDAMYWYRQDPGQGLRLIYYSQIVNDFQKGDIAEGYSVSREKKESFPLTVTSAQKNPTAFYLCASSRLVPEGTGELFFGEGSRLTVL.

At least ten counts were recorded for this clonotype. The rearrangement uses TRBV11-2 and TRBJ2-1, with 8 bases identical to TRBD2. This CDR3 spans 15 amino acids. The V and J ends lost 5 bases and 4 bases, in that order; junction bases with no gene match: 7. The germline V gene encodes CDR1 SGHAT and CDR2 FQNNGV. CDR3 in amino acids: CASSQGLAIYNEQFF. In DNA form, the CDR3 reads TGTGCCAGCAGCCAAGGACTAGCCATATACAATGAGCAGTTCTTC.

By share, this clonotype counts as medium-sized. This chain connects TRBV27 to TRBJ1-5; the D is unclear. CDR3 size: 13 residues. V was trimmed by 2 bases and J by 4 bases, leaving 6 bases between them. Looked up from germline, CDR1 is MNHEY and CDR2 is SMNVEV (reference sequence). The DNA of the CDR3 is TGTGCCAGCAGTTTAATGGGGAATCAGCCCCAGCATTTT. Translating it yields CASSLMGNQPQHF.

This chain joins TRBV4-3 and TRBJ2-3; D is perhaps TRBD2 (6 bases). Germline CDR1 LGHNA, CDR2 YSLEER. V shed 0 bases and J shed 5 bases, with 9 bases lying between them. The CDR3 length is 14 residues. The CDR3 loop is CASSQEVSGDTQYF. Here the CDR3 DNA reads TGCGCCAGCAGCCAAGAGGTTAGCGGAGATACGCAGTATTTT.

This clonotype was observed at least ten times. The gene calls are TRBV28 and TRBJ1-5; TRBD1 matches at 8 bases. The CDR3 is made up of 14 amino acids. The V and J ends lost 7 bases and 12 bases, in that order; junction bases with no gene match: 14. Germline V gene sequence: CDR1 MDHEN, CDR2 SYDVKM. The CDR3 bases are TGTGCCAGCACCCGGACAGGGATACATCAACGCCAGCATTTT. Its protein product is CASTRTGIHQRQHF.

J is TRBJ2-3 and V is TRBV20-1; D remains ambiguous. Germline CDR1 is DFQATT and CDR2 is SNEGSKA (reference sequence). The CDR3 runs 11 residues. V was cut by 6 bases and J by 11 bases, with 15 bases left in between. CDR3 in amino acids: CSAPSWVGQYF. CDR3 nucleotides: TGCAGTGCCCCGAGCTGGGTAGGGCAGTATTTT.